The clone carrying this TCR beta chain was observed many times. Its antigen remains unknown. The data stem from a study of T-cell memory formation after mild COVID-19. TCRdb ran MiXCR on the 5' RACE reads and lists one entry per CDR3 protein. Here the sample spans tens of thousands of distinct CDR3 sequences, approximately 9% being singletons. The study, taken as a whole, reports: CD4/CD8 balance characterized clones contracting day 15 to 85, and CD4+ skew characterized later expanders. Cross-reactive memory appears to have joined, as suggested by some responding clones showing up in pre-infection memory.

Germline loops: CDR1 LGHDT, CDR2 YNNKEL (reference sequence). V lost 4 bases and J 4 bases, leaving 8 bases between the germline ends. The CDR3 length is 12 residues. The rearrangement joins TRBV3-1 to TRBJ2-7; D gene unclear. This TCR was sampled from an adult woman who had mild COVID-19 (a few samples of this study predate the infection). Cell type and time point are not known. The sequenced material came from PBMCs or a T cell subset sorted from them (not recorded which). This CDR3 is CASSRTRYEQYF. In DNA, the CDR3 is TGTGCCAGCAGCCGGACCCGATACGAGCAGTACTTC.